This TCR beta chain was observed in a study of PD-1 blockade in classical Hodgkin lymphoma. The study, taken as a whole, reports: Newly diagnosed patients and complete responders had comparable diversity at baseline.

Germline V gives CDR1 MNHEY, CDR2 SVGAGI. V was trimmed by 4 bases and J by 6 bases, leaving 16 bases between them. This CDR3 region has 15 residues. Patients all relapsed after autologous stem cell transplantation, and there was variation in brentuximab vedotin exposure. Profiling relied on immunoSEQ multiplex PCR, and the TCRdb table lists in-frame clones only, not all of them. The table has about 46,000 clones, 65% to 85% seen once; the top ten hold 11%. As concerns this clone: Its antigen remains unknown.

The rearrangement links TRBV6-5 to TRBJ2-1; no firm D call. The sample consisted of peripheral blood mononuclear cells (PBMCs), taken at baseline. This sequence originates from a human donor with classical Hodgkin lymphoma. CDR3 residues: CASSWSIPRPNEQFF. In nucleotides, the CDR3 is TGTGCCAGCAGTTGGTCCATCCCCAGGCCCAATGAGCAGTTCTTC.